This is a list of T cell receptor beta chains from one sample in a study of shared clonotypes between healthy human individuals. Measured with immunoSEQ multiplex PCR; TCRdb has only the in-frame clones, and not every one. In the table there are about 2 million clones, 95% of which are singletons. Sequences were obtained from naive CD4+ T cells sorted from blood. The receptors here all came from a young man in good health. The CDR3 runs from the conserved cysteine through the conserved F or W. D genes are given only for firm matches. A row's size may be missing; if present it is once, few, many or a size class.

CASSLSFGEKLFF | TGTGCCAGCTCACTCAGTTTCGGCGAAAAACTGTTTTTT | - | - | TRBJ1-4 | TRBV18 | 13
CASSSRTGLNTEAFF | TGTGCCAGCAGCTCCCGGACAGGGCTTAACACTGAAGCTTTCTTT | TRBD1 | - | TRBJ1-1 | TRBV7-9 | 15
CASSQGFPNTGELFF | TGTGCCAGCTCACAGGGATTTCCGAACACCGGGGAGCTGTTTTTT | - | once | TRBJ2-2 | TRBV18 | 15
CASSQSSSTDTQYF | TGTGCCAGCAGCCAGTCATCGAGCACAGATACGCAGTATTTT | - | - | TRBJ2-3 | TRBV7-9 | 14
CASPDRGWDGYTF | TGTGCCAGCCCCGATCGGGGTTGGGATGGCTACACCTTC | - | - | TRBJ1-2 | TRBV27 | 13
CASSLDPAGVGNEQFF | TGTGCCAGCAGCTTAGATCCAGCGGGAGTAGGCAATGAGCAGTTCTTC | TRBD2 | - | TRBJ2-1 | TRBV11-2 | 16
CASSDPGAYEQYF | TGTGCCAGCAGCGACCCAGGGGCCTACGAGCAGTACTTC | - | - | TRBJ2-7 | TRBV6-1 | 13
CASSGRGQVGVGNTIYF | TGTGCCAGCAGTGGACGGGGACAGGTCGGGGTTGGAAACACCATATATTTT | TRBD1 | - | TRBJ1-3 | TRBV6-1 | 17
CASSFAGGGHNEQFF | TGTGCCAGCAGTTTTGCAGGGGGGGGACACAATGAGCAGTTCTTC | - | - | TRBJ2-1 | TRBV28 | 15
CASSSLNLGGETQYF | TGTGCCAGCAGCTCGCTTAACCTGGGGGGAGAGACCCAGTACTTC | - | - | TRBJ2-5 | TRBV11-2 | 15
CASSDPSTYNEQFF | TGTGCCAGCAGTGATCCGAGTACCTACAATGAGCAGTTCTTC | - | - | TRBJ2-1 | TRBV2 | 14
CASSYSRIARETQYF | TGTGCCAGCAGTTACTCGAGGATAGCGCGAGAGACCCAGTACTTC | - | - | TRBJ2-5 | TRBV6-6 | 15
CASNSDLAGGEQYF | TGTGCCAGCAACTCGGACCTAGCCGGGGGCGAGCAGTACTTC | - | - | TRBJ2-7 | TRBV2 | 14
CAISAGTSGDTQYF | TGTGCCATCAGTGCCGGGACTAGCGGGGATACGCAGTATTTT | TRBD2 | - | TRBJ2-3 | TRBV10-3 | 14
CASSNHPGAEQYF | TGTGCCAGCAGCAATCATCCGGGGGCCGAGCAGTACTTC | - | once | TRBJ2-7 | TRBV9 | 13
CASSPPVYGGGTDTQYF | TGTGCCAGCTCACCACCGGTCTACGGGGGAGGCACAGATACGCAGTATTTT | - | - | TRBJ2-3 | TRBV18 | 17
CASSPPRTATNEKLFF | TGTGCCAGCTCACCACCCAGGACCGCAACTAATGAAAAACTGTTTTTT | - | - | TRBJ1-4 | TRBV18 | 16
CASTSGVRNYNEQFF | TGTGCCAGCACCTCGGGGGTCAGGAACTACAATGAGCAGTTCTTC | - | - | TRBJ2-1 | TRBV11-2 | 15
CASSPWGFSGANVLTF | TGTGCCAGCAGCCCCTGGGGGTTCTCTGGGGCCAACGTCCTGACTTTC | - | - | TRBJ2-6 | TRBV6-6 | 16
CASSDPFRDPNSPLHF | TGTGCCAGCAGTGATCCATTCCGGGACCCGAATTCACCCCTCCACTTT | - | - | TRBJ1-6 | TRBV2 | 16
CAWSVLSNQPQHF | TGTGCCTGGAGTGTTCTTAGCAATCAGCCCCAGCATTTT | - | - | TRBJ1-5 | TRBV30 | 13
CASSYSSDTQYF | TGTGCCAGCAGTTACAGTTCAGATACGCAGTATTTT | - | - | TRBJ2-3 | TRBV6-6 | 12
CASSEVTWGREQYF | TGTGCCAGCAGTGAAGTGACTTGGGGGCGCGAGCAGTACTTC | - | - | TRBJ2-7 | TRBV6-1 | 14
CASSGGLGAYEQYF | TGTGCCAGCAGCGGGGGCCTCGGAGCCTACGAGCAGTACTTC | - | - | TRBJ2-7 | TRBV5-4 | 14
CATGTDYGYTF | TGTGCCACCGGGACCGACTATGGCTACACCTTC | - | - | TRBJ1-2 | TRBV7-9 | 11
CASRGIQETQYF | TGTGCCAGCAGGGGGATCCAAGAGACCCAGTACTTC | - | - | TRBJ2-5 | TRBV6-1 | 12
CAWSVSSNQPQHF | TGTGCCTGGAGTGTTTCGAGCAATCAGCCCCAGCATTTT | - | - | TRBJ1-5 | TRBV30 | 13
CASSTGLAGDTQYF | TGTGCCAGCAGCACGGGACTAGCGGGAGATACGCAGTATTTT | TRBD2 | - | TRBJ2-3 | TRBV7-2 | 14
CATSRGEKLFF | TGTGCCACCAGCAGAGGCGAAAAACTGTTTTTT | - | - | TRBJ1-4 | TRBV15 | 11
CSAAGDNDNSPLHF | TGCAGTGCGGCAGGGGACAACGATAATTCACCCCTCCACTTT | - | - | TRBJ1-6 | TRBV29-1 | 14
CAWSTGTGPLEQYF | TGTGCCTGGAGCACCGGGACAGGGCCGCTAGAGCAGTACTTC | TRBD1 | - | TRBJ2-7 | TRBV30 | 14
CASSQDRSYEQYF | TGTGCCAGCTCACAGGACAGGTCCTACGAGCAGTACTTC | TRBD1 | - | TRBJ2-7 | TRBV18 | 13
CASSVLAARPNEQFF | TGTGCCAGCAGTGTCTTAGCAGCACGCCCCAATGAGCAGTTCTTC | - | - | TRBJ2-1 | TRBV6-1 | 15
CASSFRAGELFF | TGTGCCAGCAGTTTCCGGGCCGGGGAGCTGTTTTTT | - | - | TRBJ2-2 | TRBV27 | 12
CASSVGPGHTEAFF | TGTGCCAGCAGCGTAGGACCGGGACACACTGAAGCTTTCTTT | - | - | TRBJ1-1 | TRBV9 | 14
CASSRQGGRYTF | TGTGCCAGCAGTAGACAGGGCGGACGCTACACCTTC | TRBD1 | - | TRBJ1-2 | TRBV7-2 | 12
CASGETSGIQVEQFF | TGTGCCAGCGGCGAGACTAGCGGGATTCAGGTTGAGCAGTTCTTC | TRBD2 | - | TRBJ2-1 | TRBV5-4 | 15
CASSLEGGHEQYF | TGCGCCAGCAGCTTGGAGGGCGGCCACGAGCAGTACTTC | - | - | TRBJ2-7 | TRBV5-1 | 13
CASSATATGVFGYTF | TGTGCCAGCTCAGCCACTGCGACAGGAGTGTTTGGCTACACCTTC | - | - | TRBJ1-2 | TRBV18 | 15
CASSPGTSAAGELFF | TGTGCCAGCAGTCCTGGGACTAGCGCGGCCGGGGAGCTGTTTTTT | TRBD2 | - | TRBJ2-2 | TRBV27 | 15
CASSPSASGYYEQYF | TGTGCCAGCAGCCCCTCGGCTAGCGGTTACTACGAGCAGTACTTC | TRBD2 | - | TRBJ2-7 | TRBV7-2 | 15
CAWSKGTGSYEQYF | TGTGCCTGGAGTAAAGGGACAGGGTCCTACGAGCAGTACTTC | TRBD1 | many | TRBJ2-7 | TRBV30 | 14
CASSLIWETSYEQYF | TGTGCCAGCAGCTTAATATGGGAGACCTCCTACGAGCAGTACTTC | - | - | TRBJ2-7 | TRBV7-2 | 15
CASSPAGGGTDTQYF | TGTGCCAGCAGCCCAGCGGGAGGCGGAACAGATACGCAGTATTTT | TRBD2 | - | TRBJ2-3 | TRBV7-2 | 15
CASSSTGGTYEQYF | TGTGCCAGCAGCTCTACAGGGGGCACCTACGAGCAGTACTTC | TRBD1 | - | TRBJ2-7 | TRBV11-2 | 14
CASSPQGGGADTQYF | TGTGCCAGCTCACCACAGGGCGGGGGTGCAGATACGCAGTATTTT | TRBD2 | - | TRBJ2-3 | TRBV18 | 15
CASSLDTYGPQHF | TGTGCCAGCAGCTTGGACACCTATGGGCCCCAGCATTTT | - | - | TRBJ1-5 | TRBV5-6 | 13
CASSSYPMRSGLREETQYF | TGTGCCAGCAGCTCCTACCCCATGCGTAGTGGCTTGCGCGAAGAGACCCAGTACTTC | - | - | TRBJ2-5 | TRBV7-2 | 19